This entry lists 18 T cell receptor beta chains sequenced from one sample in a study of cytomegalovirus exposure and HLA in healthy donors. The PCR employed 60 Vbeta primers together with 13 Jbeta primers. The repertoire was sequenced with immunoSEQ multiplex PCR; TCRdb's copy has only in-frame clones and lacks some. The sample gives tens of thousands of clones, roughly 78% of which show up once; nearly 2.5% is in the top ten. Material for sequencing was PBMCs. The receptors derive from a male donor in good health and CMV-seropositive.

The V call is TRBV21-1, the J call TRBJ1-2; the table names TRBD1, a call not compared with the DNA. TRBV21-1 is recorded as a pseudogene. The CDR3 loop spans 18 amino acids. The chain's CDR3 is CASSSSAPGTGPNYGYTF. The CDR3 bases are TGTGCCAGCAGCTCCAGCGCCCCCGGGACAGGTCCTAACTATGGCTACACCTTC.

The chain links TRBV7-9 to TRBJ1-5; TRBD1 agrees at 7 bases. Trimming removed 5 bases from V and 0 bases from J; junction bases left unmatched: 4. The CDR3 is made up of 15 amino acids. The germline V gene encodes CDR1 SEHNR and CDR2 FQNEAQ (reference sequence). The DNA of the CDR3 is TGTGCCAGCAGCCCGACAGGGTCTAGCAATCAGCCCCAGCATTTT. Its translation is CASSPTGSSNQPQHF.

This chain links TRBV5-1 with TRBJ1-1; the D gene is possibly TRBD1 (5 bases). Germline V gives CDR1 SGHRS, CDR2 YFSETQ. V was clipped by 4 bases and J by 3 bases, with 10 bases between them. This CDR3 has 13 residues. This chain's CDR3 is CASSADTYTEAFF. The DNA of the CDR3 is TGCGCCAGCAGCGCGGACACCTACACTGAAGCTTTCTTT.

The chain recombines TRBV28 with TRBJ2-1; maybe TRBD1 (5 bases). The V and J ends lost 4 bases and 3 bases respectively, with 16 bases between them. From germline, CDR1 is MDHEN and CDR2 SYDVKM. CDR3 length: 16 residues. CDR3 sequence reads: CASSSPGRGDYNEQFF. The CDR3 DNA reads TGTGCCAGCAGTTCTCCCGGTAGGGGCGACTACAATGAGCAGTTCTTC.

The rearrangement uses TRBV18 and TRBJ1-1, with TRBD1 matching over 9 bases. The CDR3 consists of 16 residues. V lost 3 bases, J lost 5 bases, and 10 bases stayed unmatched. Germline V gene data show CDR1 as KGHSH and CDR2 as LQKENI. This CDR3 reads CASSPRQGGKGTEAFF. The CDR3 DNA is TGTGCCAGCTCACCGCGACAGGGGGGCAAGGGAACTGAAGCTTTCTTT.

The chain has TRBV5-1 and TRBJ2-5; 7 bases are a match to TRBD2. The germline gives CDR1 SGHRS, CDR2 YFSETQ. The CDR3 is 13 residues long. Germline trimming cut 3 bases from V and 3 bases from J; bases unmatched to any gene: 2. CDR3 region: CASSYREEETQYF. The CDR3 DNA follows: TGCGCCAGCAGCTATCGGGAGGAAGAGACCCAGTACTTC.

J is TRBJ2-1 and V is TRBV13; D is perhaps TRBD2 (5 bases). Between the trimmed V and J ends, which lost 5 bases and 2 bases, there was a span of 16 bases. Germline V gene lookup returns CDR1 PRHDT and CDR2 FYEKMQ (reference sequence). The CDR3 length is 16 residues. The chain's CDR3 is CASSTSTSSTYNEQFF. Here the CDR3 DNA reads TGTGCCAGCAGCACCTCCACTAGTAGCACCTACAATGAGCAGTTCTTC.

The chain joins TRBV2 to TRBJ1-5; 7 bases map to TRBD1. Trimming at V came to 6 bases and at J to 5 bases, leaving 7 bases not matched to a gene. The CDR3 is 14 residues long. The germline V gene has CDR1 SNHLY and CDR2 FYNNEI. DNA of the CDR3: TGTGCCAGCAGCAAACAGGGGTTGGATCAGCCCCAGCATTTT. It encodes CASSKQGLDQPQHF.

The chain uses TRBV16 and TRBJ2-7; 14 bases match TRBD2. The CDR3 runs 17 residues. Germline assignment: CDR1 KGHSY and CDR2 FQNENV. Trimming took 3 bases from V and 0 from J; bases not matched to a gene: 4. CDR3 amino acids: CASSHLGTSGSSYEQYF. CDR3 coding DNA: TGTGCCAGCAGCCACCTTGGGACTAGCGGGAGCTCCTACGAGCAGTACTTC.

V is TRBV7-6 and J is TRBJ1-5, with a tentative D call TRBD1 (6 bases). The germline V gene encodes CDR1 SGHVS and CDR2 FNYEAQ. Trimming cost V 4 bases and J 7 bases, with 23 bases left between them. This CDR3 has 17 residues. The CDR3 protein is CASSSRVLRGLQQPQHF. DNA for the CDR3: TGTGCCAGCAGCTCTAGAGTCCTCAGGGGTCTTCAACAGCCCCAGCATTTT.

The count of this clone is one. The rearrangement links TRBV4-2 to TRBJ1-3; no definite D call. Germline V gene lookup returns CDR1 LGHNA and CDR2 YNFKEQ. V was cut by 1 base and J by 2 bases, with 9 bases left in between. The CDR3 covers 15 residues. This chain's CDR3 is CASSQAGSAGNTIYF. For the CDR3, the DNA is TGTGCCAGCAGCCAAGCCGGTTCTGCTGGAAACACCATATATTTT.

The genes are TRBV18 and TRBJ1-1, with 7 bases identical to TRBD1. This CDR3 comprises 15 residues. Looked up from germline, CDR1 is KGHSH and CDR2 is LQKENI. V was pared by 1 base and J by 3 bases, with 5 bases of the junction left unmatched. The CDR3 DNA follows: TGTGCCAGCTCACCACGACAGGGTGGAGACACTGAAGCTTTCTTT. Translating it yields CASSPRQGGDTEAFF. The full variable domain, in which reference TRBV18 and TRBJ1-1 provide the parts outside the CDR3, is NAGVMQNPRHLVRRRGQEARLRCSPMKGHSHVYWYRQLPEEGLKFMVYLQKENIIDESGMPKERFSAEFPKEGPSILRIQQVVRGDSAAYFCASSPRQGGDTEAFFGQGTRLTVV.

This clone was found a few times. This chain links TRBV5-8 with TRBJ1-5; the match to TRBD1 covers 7 bases. The germline gives CDR1 SGHTS, CDR2 YDEGEE. J lost 6 bases, V lost 0 bases, and 6 bases had no gene match. The CDR3 is 15 residues long. CDR3 DNA sequence: TGTGCCAGCAGCTTGGGAGACAGGGATCGTCAGCCCCAGCATTTT. This sequence encodes CASSLGDRDRQPQHF.

The chain carries TRBV5-1 and TRBJ1-2, with 7 nucleotides matching TRBD1. Germline V CDR1 and CDR2: SGHRS, YFSETQ. After removal of 4 bases from V and 3 bases from J, the junction contained 12 bases not matched to a gene. CDR3 length: 16 amino acids. The CDR3 DNA reads as TGCGCCAGCAGCAAAGGAGGGGGCCAGATCGACTATGGCTACACCTTC. Protein: CASSKGGGQIDYGYTF.

Only a few counts were recorded for this clone. The chain uses TRBV4-2 and TRBJ1-1, with TRBD1 matching 7 bases. J was trimmed by 6 bases and V by 0 bases; bases with no gene match: 10. The V gene's germline CDR1 is LGHNA and CDR2 YNFKEQ. The CDR3 contains 16 residues. CDR3 bases: TGTGCCAGCAGCCAAGAGGACGACAGGGTGAAACCTGAAGCTTTCTTT. This translates into CASSQEDDRVKPEAFF.

The chain links TRBV5-1 to TRBJ2-7, with 8 nucleotides matching TRBD2. The V and J ends lost 3 bases and 6 bases, in that order; junction bases with no gene match: 11. The CDR3 sequence is 15 residues long. Per the germline V gene, CDR1 is SGHRS and CDR2 is YFSETQ. CDR3 loop: CASSSAGLAGTEQYF. In DNA form, the CDR3 reads TGCGCCAGCAGCTCGGCTGGACTAGCCGGCACCGAGCAGTACTTC. Full variable domain (remainder filled in from reference TRBV5-1 and TRBJ2-7): KAGVTQTPRYLIKTRGQQVTLSCSPISGHRSVSWYQQTPGQGLQFLFEYFSETQRNKGNFPGRFSGRQFSNSRSEMNVSTLELGDSALYLCASSSAGLAGTEQYFGPGTRLTVT.

The V call is TRBV6-1, the J call TRBJ1-4, with 9 nucleotides matching TRBD1. Per the germline V gene, CDR1 is MNHNS and CDR2 is SASEGT. Losses at the gene ends were 4 bases for V and 7 bases for J; bases not matched to a gene: 7. The CDR3 loop spans 15 amino acids. CDR3 loop: CASSVDRGFGEKLFF. The CDR3 region has the DNA TGTGCCAGCAGTGTAGACAGGGGGTTTGGTGAAAAACTGTTTTTT.

This clone was observed a few times. The V and J genes are TRBV11-3 and TRBJ2-2, with 7 bases identical to TRBD2. The CDR3 runs to 18 residues. With V trimmed by 5 bases and J by 4 bases, 16 bases remained unmatched. Germline assignment: CDR1 SGHNT and CDR2 YENEEA. CDR3 nucleotide sequence: TGTGCCAGCAGCAATCGAGCGGGACGTACGGAGAGCACCGGGGAGCTGTTTTTT. The encoded protein is CASSNRAGRTESTGELFF.